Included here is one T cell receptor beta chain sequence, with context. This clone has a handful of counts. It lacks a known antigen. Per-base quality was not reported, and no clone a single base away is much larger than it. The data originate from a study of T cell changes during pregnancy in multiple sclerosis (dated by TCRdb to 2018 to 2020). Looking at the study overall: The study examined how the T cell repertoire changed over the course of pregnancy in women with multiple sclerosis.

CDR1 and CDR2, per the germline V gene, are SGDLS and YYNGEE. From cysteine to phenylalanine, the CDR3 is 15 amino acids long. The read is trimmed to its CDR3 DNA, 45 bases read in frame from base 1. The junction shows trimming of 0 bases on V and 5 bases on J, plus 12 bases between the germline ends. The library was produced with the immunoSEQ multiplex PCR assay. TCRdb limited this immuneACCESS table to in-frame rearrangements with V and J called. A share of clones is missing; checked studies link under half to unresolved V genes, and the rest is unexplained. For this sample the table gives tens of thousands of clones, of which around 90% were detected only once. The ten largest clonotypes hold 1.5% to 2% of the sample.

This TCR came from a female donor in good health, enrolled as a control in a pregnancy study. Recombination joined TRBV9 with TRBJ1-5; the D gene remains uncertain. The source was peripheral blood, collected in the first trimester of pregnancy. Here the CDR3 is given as CASSVGPGYHQPQHF. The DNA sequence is TGTGCCAGCAGCGTAGGCCCCGGGTATCATCAGCCCCAGCATTTT. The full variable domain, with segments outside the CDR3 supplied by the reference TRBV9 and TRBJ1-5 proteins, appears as DSGVTQTPKHLITATGQRVTLRCSPRSGDLSVYWYQQSLDQGLQFLIQYYNGEERAKGNILERFSAQQFPDLHSELNLSSLELGDSALYFCASSVGPGYHQPQHFGDGTRLSIL.